Following are 31 T cell receptor beta chains from one sample sequenced in a study of CD8+ T cells in alopecia areata (dated by TCRdb to 2017 to 2018). This specimen's time point label, interpreted: around 24 weeks on oral tofacitinib. The treatment or condition label here, explained by the study, means: oral pan-JAK inhibitor, 5-10 mg twice daily. Receptor amplification or capture employed the immunoSEQ multiplex PCR assay. For TCR sequencing, RNA was extracted from every sample and reverse transcribed into cDNA to serve as template. Here the immuneACCESS table is served through TCRdb, limited to in-frame sequences with V and J called. Missing clones are a known gap in these copies; in checked studies unresolved V genes cover under half, and the rest lacks a known reason. The sample yields 95,000 to 120,000 clones; around three fifths were counted once. The top ten constitute 3% to 4% of the sample.

This sample comprised CD4+ T cells sorted from blood, obtained at week 24, from a patient treated with tofacitinib. The receptors come from a human donor with alopecia areata.

V gene TRBV12-5 combines with J gene TRBJ2-4, with D possibly called TRBD1 or TRBD2 (5 bases each). The CDR3 sequence is 19 residues long. With 5 bases removed from V and 1 base from J, the gap between germline ends came to 24 bases. Per germline, CDR1 LGHNT and CDR2 FRNRAP. CDR3 sequence: CASGHEGISPTLAKNIQYF. The DNA for the CDR3 is TGTGCTAGTGGTCACGAGGGGATTTCTCCCACTTTGGCCAAAAACATTCAGTACTTC.

J is TRBJ2-1 and V is TRBV7-8; possibly TRBD1 for D (6 bases). This CDR3 spans 13 amino acids. V gave up 1 base and J gave up 6 bases, with 7 bases separating them. The germline V gene encodes CDR1 SGHVS and CDR2 FQNEAQ. In DNA, the CDR3 is TGTGCCAGCAGCTTAGGGACAGTCAATGAGCAGTTCTTC. Translation: CASSLGTVNEQFF. The full variable domain, rest sourced from reference TRBV7-8 and TRBJ2-1, is GAGVSQSPRYKVAKRGQDVALRCDPISGHVSLFWYQQALGQGPEFLTYFQNEAQLDKSGLPSDRFFAERPEGSVSTLKIQRTQQEDSAVYLCASSLGTVNEQFFGPGTRLTVL.

The chain has TRBV6-5 and TRBJ2-2, with D hard to call. This CDR3 contains 15 residues. The V gene's germline CDR1 is MNHEY and CDR2 SVGAGI. V lost 2 bases and J lost 6, with 13 bases in between. CDR3 DNA: TGTGCCAGCAGTTACGGATACGGAGAGCCCGGGGAGCTGTTTTTT. Translation: CASSYGYGEPGELFF.

This clone was counted a single time. The V call is TRBV19, the J call TRBJ2-5; D is perhaps TRBD2 (5 bases). The ends were cut back, 3 bases at V and 4 bases at J, with 6 bases in the middle. Germline-derived CDR1 and CDR2 are LNHDA and SQIVND (reference sequence). CDR3 length: 12 amino acids. The CDR3 sequence is CASSIRGETQYF. CDR3 DNA sequence: TGTGCCAGTAGTATTCGGGGAGAGACCCAGTACTTC.

The chain carries TRBV30 and TRBJ1-1; the D is unclear. The CDR3 has 11 residues. Deletions cut 7 bases from V and 3 bases from J, with 9 bases between. The germline V gene has CDR1 GTSNPN and CDR2 SVGIG (reference sequence). The CDR3 sequence: CASRWDTEAFF. CDR3 bases: TGTGCCTCCCGGTGGGACACTGAAGCTTTCTTT.

The CDR3 DNA reads as TGTGCCAGCAGCTTCCGACCCGGGGGGCCCTTCCAAGAGACCCAGTACTTC. Amino acids: CASSFRPGGPFQETQYF. This chain uses TRBV7-2 with TRBJ2-5, with D perhaps TRBD2 (7 bases). Germline lookup yields CDR1 SGHTA and CDR2 FQGNSA. Trimming took 3 bases from V and 1 from J, leaving 18 bases between them. CDR3 length: 17 residues.

V is TRBV4-2 and J is TRBJ1-5, with a tentative D call TRBD1 (5 bases). The CDR3 consists of 14 residues. Germline-derived CDR1 and CDR2 are LGHNA and YNFKEQ. V gave up 9 bases and J gave up 0 bases, with 12 bases separating them. The CDR3 DNA is TGTGCCAGTTCAGGGCCGTATAGCAATCAGCCCCAGCATTTT. Its protein is CASSGPYSNQPQHF.

This clone was counted a few times. The chain combines TRBV7-9 with TRBJ2-7; 8 bases map to TRBD1. CDR1 is SEHNR and CDR2 is FQNEAQ in the germline V gene (reference sequence). This CDR3 is built from 15 residues. The J segment lost 7 bases and the V segment lost 5 bases, leaving 13 bases of the junction unmatched. This CDR3 is CASSPQDRGFGEQYF. The CDR3 nucleotides are TGTGCCAGCAGCCCCCAAGACAGGGGTTTTGGGGAGCAGTACTTC.

The rearrangement joins TRBV5-1 to TRBJ2-7, with TRBD1 matching over 8 bases. Germline V gives CDR1 SGHRS, CDR2 YFSETQ. The CDR3 runs to 14 residues. V dropped 4 bases and J dropped 3; count of bases not matched to a gene: 6. In nucleotides, the CDR3 is TGCGCCAGCAGCACGCGGACAGGGAGCTACGAGCAGTACTTC. Protein: CASSTRTGSYEQYF.

On this clone: The sample holds other DNA sequences that translate to the same CDR3. The rearrangement uses TRBV14 and TRBJ1-6; D ambiguous. Germline V CDR1 and CDR2: SGHDN, FVKESK. Trimming shortened V by 3 bases and J by 7 bases, and 4 bases separated the two germline ends. The CDR3 runs 12 residues. Here the CDR3 reads CASSQGNSPLHF. The CDR3 DNA sequence: TGTGCCAGCAGCCAGGGAAATTCACCCCTCCACTTT.

This chain links TRBV30 with TRBJ1-1; D call uncertain. This CDR3 has 13 residues. Deletions cut 0 bases from V and 8 bases from J, with 13 bases between. CDR1 is GTSNPN and CDR2 is SVGIG in the germline V gene (reference sequence). The CDR3 loop is CAWSVNGPLEAFF. In DNA, the CDR3 is TGTGCCTGGAGTGTTAATGGCCCGTTAGAAGCTTTCTTT.

This clone was seen more than once but under ten times. V gene TRBV7-9 combines with J gene TRBJ2-2, with unresolved D. With 1 base removed from V and 3 bases from J, the gap between germline ends came to 3 bases. The CDR3 extends over 13 amino acids. Germline CDR1 and CDR2: SEHNR and FQNEAQ (reference sequence). The chain's CDR3 is CASSLVYTGELFF. The CDR3 bases are TGTGCCAGCAGCTTAGTATACACCGGGGAGCTGTTTTTT.

Points on this clone: The same CDR3 is also encoded by other DNA sequences in this sample. The chain is built from TRBV7-9 and TRBJ1-2; D possibly corresponds to TRBD1 (5 bases). Per germline, CDR1 SEHNR and CDR2 FQNEAQ (reference sequence). V shed 3 bases and J shed 4 bases, with 9 bases lying between them. The CDR3 is 13 amino acids. The CDR3 DNA is TGTGCCAGCAGCTTCGGGCAGGGCTATGGCTACACCTTC. The encoded protein is CASSFGQGYGYTF.

CDR3 amino acids: CAWSSTGYGYTF. The DNA for the CDR3 is TGTGCCTGGAGTTCGACGGGATATGGCTACACCTTC. This rearrangement joins TRBV30 to TRBJ1-2; D remains ambiguous. The CDR3 covers 12 residues. Germline CDR1 reads GTSNPN; CDR2 reads SVGIG (reference sequence). The V end was cut by 2 bases, the J end by 5 bases, with 9 bases between.

V gene TRBV29-1 combines with J gene TRBJ1-2, with 12 nucleotides matching TRBD1. Germline V gene lookup returns CDR1 SQVTM and CDR2 ANQGSEA. The CDR3 spans 14 residues. Trimming removed 6 bases from V and 2 bases from J; junction bases left unmatched: 4. The CDR3: CSVGTGGMNYGYTF. CDR3 bases: TGCAGCGTCGGGACAGGGGGCATGAACTATGGCTACACCTTC.

The chain carries TRBV5-1 and TRBJ1-6, with 7 bases fitting TRBD1. The junction had 2 bases not matched to a gene; V was cut back by 0 bases and J by 5 bases. This CDR3 is built from 15 residues. Germline V gene sequence: CDR1 SGHRS, CDR2 YFSETQ. This CDR3 reads CASSLGQGDNSPLHF. In nucleotides, the CDR3 is TGCGCCAGCAGCTTGGGGCAGGGGGATAATTCACCCCTCCACTTT.

The rearrangement joins TRBV29-1 to TRBJ2-5; D may be TRBD2 (5 bases). V was clipped by 3 bases and J by 5 bases, with 13 bases between them. Germline CDR1 and CDR2: SQVTM and ANQGSEA. The CDR3 extends over 13 amino acids. CDR3 DNA sequence: TGCAGCGTTGACCTGAATACGGGGGAGACCCAGTACTTC. Translating it yields CSVDLNTGETQYF.

The table lists this clone with a few counts. This chain links TRBV9 with TRBJ1-2, with D perhaps matching TRBD1 (6 bases). Germline V gives CDR1 SGDLS, CDR2 YYNGEE. V was trimmed by 4 bases and J by 5 bases, leaving 15 bases between them. The CDR3 spans 14 residues. CDR3 DNA: TGTGCCAGCAGCCCCGACGGGACAAAATATGGCTACACCTTC. Translating gives CASSPDGTKYGYTF.

The chain is built from TRBV15 and TRBJ2-1; 7 bases fit TRBD2. CDR3 size: 15 residues. J was trimmed by 9 bases and V by 1 base; bases with no gene match: 9. Per germline, CDR1 LNHNV and CDR2 YYDKDF (reference sequence). For the CDR3, the DNA is TGTGCCACCAGCAGAGGGGCGGGGGTTAGTACTGAGCAGTTCTTC. Protein sequence: CATSRGAGVSTEQFF.

The CDR3 spells CASSSSPGQGNKNIQYF. The CDR3 DNA reads as TGTGCCAGCAGCTCATCACCGGGACAGGGTAACAAAAACATTCAGTACTTC. The chain joins TRBV13 to TRBJ2-4, with 9 nucleotides matching TRBD1. The junction had 10 bases not matched to a gene; V was cut back by 4 bases and J by 3 bases. This CDR3 has 17 amino acids. The germline V gene encodes CDR1 PRHDT and CDR2 FYEKMQ (reference sequence).

The CDR3 coding sequence is TGCAGCGTTGACCGACAGGGACGGGAGACCCAGTACTTC. Translated, it gives CSVDRQGRETQYF. The chain is built from TRBV29-1 and TRBJ2-5, with TRBD1 matching 7 bases. The V gene's germline CDR1 is SQVTM and CDR2 ANQGSEA. Unmatched junction bases numbered 6, after V lost 3 bases and J lost 5 bases. The CDR3 spans 13 residues. Full variable domain (remainder filled in from reference TRBV29-1 and TRBJ2-5): SAVISQKPSRDICQRGTSLTIQCQVDSQVTMMFWYRQQPGQSLTLIATANQGSEATYESGFVIDKFPISRPNLTFSTLTVSNMSPEDSSIYLCSVDRQGRETQYFGPGTRLLVL.

This chain links TRBV5-6 with TRBJ2-3, with D unresolved. Per the germline V gene, CDR1 is SGHDT and CDR2 is YYEEEE. The V and J ends lost 4 bases and 0 bases respectively, with 12 bases between them. The CDR3 loop spans 15 amino acids. CDR3 bases: TGTGCCAGCAGCCATGGACGGATTAGCACAGATACGCAGTATTTT. Its protein is CASSHGRISTDTQYF.

In its sample, this clone was seen a few times. CDR3 in amino acids: CASRSRGGHHNEQFF. The CDR3 nucleotides are TGTGCCAGCAGGTCTAGGGGGGGACACCACAATGAGCAGTTCTTC. The V and J genes are TRBV7-2 and TRBJ2-1; TRBD2 is a possible D gene (7 bases). Germline V gene lookup returns CDR1 SGHTA and CDR2 FQGNSA. CDR3 length: 15 residues. Between the trimmed V and J ends, which lost 6 bases and 5 bases, there was a span of 17 bases.

V gene TRBV4-2 combines with J gene TRBJ1-1; D perhaps matches TRBD1 (5 bases). Germline assignment: CDR1 LGHNA and CDR2 YNFKEQ. The ends were cut back, 0 bases at V and 5 bases at J, with 10 bases in the middle. The CDR3 is 14 residues long. CDR3 amino acids: CASSQDKEGTEAFF. CDR3 nucleotide sequence: TGTGCCAGCAGCCAAGATAAAGAGGGGACTGAAGCTTTCTTT.

The genes are TRBV7-2 and TRBJ2-3; 8 bases agree with TRBD2. The length of the CDR3 is 17 residues. V dropped 5 bases and J dropped 3; count of bases not matched to a gene: 13. Germline CDR1 and CDR2: SGHTA and FQGNSA. The CDR3 DNA reads TGTGCCAGCAGCCCCCGGGGCAGCGGGGGACGAACAGATACGCAGTATTTT. Translating it yields CASSPRGSGGRTDTQYF.

V is TRBV6-6 and J is TRBJ2-7, with D perhaps TRBD2 (5 bases). CDR3 length: 14 amino acids. The V gene's germline CDR1 is MNHNY and CDR2 SVGAGI (reference sequence). Between the trimmed V and J ends, which lost 6 bases and 1 base, there was a span of 13 bases. Here the CDR3 DNA reads TGTGCCAGCAGCCTTATGAGGGAATCCTACGAGCAGTACTTC. It is translated as CASSLMRESYEQYF.

This clone was recorded a few times. V gene TRBV6-1 combines with J gene TRBJ2-7; D ambiguous. V dropped 2 bases and J dropped 4 bases, with 12 bases sitting between them. CDR3 size: 14 residues. Germline CDR1 is MNHNS and CDR2 is SASEGT. This chain's CDR3 is CASSEQVRGYEQYF. The CDR3 DNA reads TGTGCCAGCAGTGAACAGGTCAGAGGTTACGAGCAGTACTTC.

This clone has only a few counts. The V and J genes are TRBV30 and TRBJ1-1; TRBD1 might be the D (5 bases). Germline loops: CDR1 GTSNPN, CDR2 SVGIG (reference sequence). Trimming removed 0 bases from V and 0 bases from J, with 8 bases in between. The CDR3 totals 14 residues. CDR3 residues: CAWSVRTLNTEAFF. For the CDR3, the DNA is TGTGCCTGGAGTGTACGGACATTGAACACTGAAGCTTTCTTT.

The chain combines TRBV19 with TRBJ1-1; D remains unclear. The CDR3 is 14 amino acids. Germline values: CDR1 LNHDA, CDR2 SQIVND (reference sequence). V was trimmed by 1 base and J by 4 bases, leaving 10 bases between them. CDR3: CASSIGQVTTEAFF. The DNA for the CDR3 is TGTGCCAGTAGTATAGGGCAGGTAACCACTGAAGCTTTCTTT.

The V call is TRBV29-1, the J call TRBJ1-1; perhaps TRBD1 as D (6 bases). The length of the CDR3 is 13 residues. Germline V CDR1 and CDR2: SQVTM, ANQGSEA. The V end lost 4 bases, the J end lost 0 bases, and 9 bases lay between the germline ends. CDR3 in amino acids: CSVVGQLNTEAFF. The CDR3, as DNA: TGCAGCGTTGTAGGACAGCTGAACACTGAAGCTTTCTTT.

The CDR3 reads CASSPSWNQPQHF. CDR3 bases: TGTGCCAGCTCACCGAGTTGGAATCAGCCCCAGCATTTT. The chain carries TRBV18 and TRBJ1-5; no clear D. V lost 3 bases, J lost 4 bases, and 7 bases lay in between. CDR1 and CDR2 (germline): KGHSH, LQKENI. CDR3 length equals 13 residues.